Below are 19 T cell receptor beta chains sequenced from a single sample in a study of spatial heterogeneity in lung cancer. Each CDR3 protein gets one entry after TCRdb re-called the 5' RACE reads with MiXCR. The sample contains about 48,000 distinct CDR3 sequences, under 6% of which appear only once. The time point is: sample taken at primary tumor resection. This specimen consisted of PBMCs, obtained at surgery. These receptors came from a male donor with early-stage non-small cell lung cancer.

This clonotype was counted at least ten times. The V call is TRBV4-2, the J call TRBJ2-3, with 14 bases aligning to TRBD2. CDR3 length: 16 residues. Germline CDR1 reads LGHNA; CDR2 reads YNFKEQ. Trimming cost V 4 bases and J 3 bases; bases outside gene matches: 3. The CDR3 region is CASSLTSGRDTDTQYF. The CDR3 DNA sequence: TGTGCCAGCAGCCTGACTAGCGGGAGGGATACAGATACGCAGTATTTT.

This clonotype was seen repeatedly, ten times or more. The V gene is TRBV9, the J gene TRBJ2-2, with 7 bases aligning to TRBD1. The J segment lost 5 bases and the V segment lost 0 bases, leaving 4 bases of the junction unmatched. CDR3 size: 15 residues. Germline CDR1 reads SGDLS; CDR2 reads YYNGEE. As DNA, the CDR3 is TGTGCCAGCAGCGTAGTATCGACAGGGACCGGGGAGCTGTTTTTT. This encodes CASSVVSTGTGELFF.

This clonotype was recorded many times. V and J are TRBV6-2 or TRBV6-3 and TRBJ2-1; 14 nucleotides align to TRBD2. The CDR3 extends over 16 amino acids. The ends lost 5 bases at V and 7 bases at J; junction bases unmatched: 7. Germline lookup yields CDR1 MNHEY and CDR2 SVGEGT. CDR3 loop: CASSTHGTSGSNEQFF. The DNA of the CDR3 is TGTGCCAGCAGTACCCATGGGACTAGCGGGAGTAATGAGCAGTTCTTC.

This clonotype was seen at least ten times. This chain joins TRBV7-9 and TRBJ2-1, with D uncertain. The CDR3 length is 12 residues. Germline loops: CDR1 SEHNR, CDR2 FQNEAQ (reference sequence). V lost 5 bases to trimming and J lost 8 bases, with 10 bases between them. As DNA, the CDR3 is TGTGCCAGCAGCCGCAGAGGTTATGAGCAGTTCTTC. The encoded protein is CASSRRGYEQFF.

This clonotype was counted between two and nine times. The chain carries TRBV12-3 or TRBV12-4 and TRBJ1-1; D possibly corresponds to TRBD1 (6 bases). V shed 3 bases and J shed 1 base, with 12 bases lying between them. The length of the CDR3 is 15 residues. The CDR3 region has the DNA TGTGCCAGCAGTTTGATTGGGACAACGAACACTGAAGCTTTCTTT. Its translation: CASSLIGTTNTEAFF.

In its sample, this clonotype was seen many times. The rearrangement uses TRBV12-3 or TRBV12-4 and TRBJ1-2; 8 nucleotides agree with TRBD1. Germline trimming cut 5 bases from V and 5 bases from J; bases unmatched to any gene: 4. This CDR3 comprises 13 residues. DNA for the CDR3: TGTGCCAGCAGTGGGAACAGGGGGTATGGCTACACCTTC. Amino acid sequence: CASSGNRGYGYTF.

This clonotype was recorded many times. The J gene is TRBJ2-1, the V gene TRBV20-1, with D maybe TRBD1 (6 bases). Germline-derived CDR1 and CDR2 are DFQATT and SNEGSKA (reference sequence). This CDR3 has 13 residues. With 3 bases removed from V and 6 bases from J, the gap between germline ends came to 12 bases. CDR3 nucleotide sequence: TGCAGTGCTAGGCAGGGGTTTGTCAATGAGCAGTTCTTC. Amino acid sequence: CSARQGFVNEQFF.

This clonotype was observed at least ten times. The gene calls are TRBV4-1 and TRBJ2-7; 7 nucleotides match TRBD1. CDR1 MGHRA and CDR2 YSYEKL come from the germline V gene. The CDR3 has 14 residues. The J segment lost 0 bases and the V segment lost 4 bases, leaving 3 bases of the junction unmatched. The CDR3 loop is CASSLQGNSYEQYF. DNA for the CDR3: TGCGCCAGCAGCCTACAGGGGAACTCCTACGAGCAGTACTTC.

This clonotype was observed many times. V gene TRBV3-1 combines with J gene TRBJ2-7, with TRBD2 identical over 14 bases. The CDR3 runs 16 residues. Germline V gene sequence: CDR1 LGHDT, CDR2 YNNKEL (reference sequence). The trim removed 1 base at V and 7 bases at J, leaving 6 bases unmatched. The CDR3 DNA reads TGTGCCAGCAGCCAAGGACTAGCGGGAGGGGAGGGAGAGCAGTACTTC. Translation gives CASSQGLAGGEGEQYF.

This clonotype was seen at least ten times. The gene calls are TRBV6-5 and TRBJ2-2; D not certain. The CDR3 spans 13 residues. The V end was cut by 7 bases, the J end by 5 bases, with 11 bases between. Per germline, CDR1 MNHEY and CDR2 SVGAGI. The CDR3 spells CASTPRGTGELFF. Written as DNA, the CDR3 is TGTGCCAGCACCCCGAGAGGAACCGGGGAGCTGTTTTTT.

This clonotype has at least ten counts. CDR3 sequence: CASGMGLNTEAFF. CDR3 sequence (DNA): TGTGCCAGCGGGATGGGACTCAACACTGAAGCTTTCTTT. V is TRBV7-9 and J is TRBJ1-1; D possibly corresponds to TRBD1 (5 bases). Between the trimmed V and J ends, which lost 8 bases and 2 bases, there was a span of 12 bases. Germline V gene lookup returns CDR1 SEHNR and CDR2 FQNEAQ (reference sequence). This CDR3 spans 13 amino acids.

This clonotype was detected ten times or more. Here the CDR3 DNA reads TGTGCCAGTAGTTCCCGACAGGCGAACTACGAGCAGTACTTC. Translating it yields CASSSRQANYEQYF. The chain combines TRBV19 with TRBJ2-7, with D possibly matching TRBD1 (6 bases). Trimming took off 5 bases at V and 3 bases at J, with 14 bases between the two ends. This CDR3 has 14 residues. The germline V gene has CDR1 LNHDA and CDR2 SQIVND (reference sequence).

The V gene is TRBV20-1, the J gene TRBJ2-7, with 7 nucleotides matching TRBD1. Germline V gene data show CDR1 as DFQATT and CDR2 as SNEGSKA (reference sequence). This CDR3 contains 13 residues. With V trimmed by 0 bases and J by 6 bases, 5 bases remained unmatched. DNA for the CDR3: TGCAGTGCTAGAGAAACCCCAGGGGGCGAGCAGTACTTC. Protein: CSARETPGGEQYF.

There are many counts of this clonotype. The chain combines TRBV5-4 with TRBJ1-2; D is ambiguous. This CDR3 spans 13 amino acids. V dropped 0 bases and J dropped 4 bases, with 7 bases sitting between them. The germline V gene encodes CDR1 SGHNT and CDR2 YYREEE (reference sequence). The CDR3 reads CASSLGRTYGYTF. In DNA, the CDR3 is TGTGCCAGCAGCTTGGGCCGGACCTATGGCTACACCTTC. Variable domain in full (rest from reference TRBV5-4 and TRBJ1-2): ETGVTQSPTHLIKTRGQQVTLRCSSQSGHNTVSWYQQALGQGPQFIFQYYREEENGRGNFPPRFSGLQFPNYSSELNVNALELDDSALYLCASSLGRTYGYTFGSGTRLTVV.

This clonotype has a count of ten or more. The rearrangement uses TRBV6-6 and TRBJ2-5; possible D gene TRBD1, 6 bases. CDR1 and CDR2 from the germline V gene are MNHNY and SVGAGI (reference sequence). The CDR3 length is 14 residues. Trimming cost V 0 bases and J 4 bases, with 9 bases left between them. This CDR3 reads CASSYSTGLETQYF. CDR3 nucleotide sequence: TGTGCCAGCAGTTACTCGACAGGATTAGAGACCCAGTACTTC.

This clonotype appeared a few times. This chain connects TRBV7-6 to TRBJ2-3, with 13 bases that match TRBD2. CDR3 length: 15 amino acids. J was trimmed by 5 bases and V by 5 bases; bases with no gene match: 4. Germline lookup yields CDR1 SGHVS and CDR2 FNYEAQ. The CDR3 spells CASSPGLAGVDTQYF. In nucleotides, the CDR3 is TGTGCCAGCAGCCCAGGACTAGCGGGAGTAGATACGCAGTATTTT.

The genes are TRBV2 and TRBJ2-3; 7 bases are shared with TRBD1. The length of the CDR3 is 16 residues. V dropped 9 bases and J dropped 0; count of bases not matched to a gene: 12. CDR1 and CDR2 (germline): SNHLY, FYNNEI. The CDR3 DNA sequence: TGTGCCAGTAGGACCGGACAGGCCGCTAGCACAGATACGCAGTATTTT. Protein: CASRTGQAASTDTQYF. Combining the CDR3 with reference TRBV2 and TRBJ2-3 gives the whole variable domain EPEVTQTPSHQVTQMGQEVILRCVPISNHLYFYWYRQILGQKVEFLVSFYNNEISEKSEIFDDQFSVERPDGSNFTLKIRSTKLEDSAMYFCASRTGQAASTDTQYFGPGTRLTVL.

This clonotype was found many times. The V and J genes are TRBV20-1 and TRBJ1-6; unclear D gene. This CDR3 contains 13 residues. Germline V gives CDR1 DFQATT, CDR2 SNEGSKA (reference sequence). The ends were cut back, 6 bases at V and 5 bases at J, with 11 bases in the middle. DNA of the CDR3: TGCAGTGCCGTCGGGATTCATAATTCACCCCTCCACTTT. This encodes CSAVGIHNSPLHF.

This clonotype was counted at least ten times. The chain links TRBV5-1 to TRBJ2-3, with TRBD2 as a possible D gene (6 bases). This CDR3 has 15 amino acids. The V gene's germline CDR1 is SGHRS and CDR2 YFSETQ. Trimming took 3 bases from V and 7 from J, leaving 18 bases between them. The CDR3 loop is CASSYQEGPGYTQYF. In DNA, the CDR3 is TGCGCCAGCAGCTACCAGGAGGGGCCGGGGTATACGCAGTATTTT.